This TCR beta chain was retrieved from a study of CD8 T cells in ankylosing spondylitis. In this sample, this clonotype turned up many times. Its cognate antigen is unknown. Study-wide points: Clones linked to disease were reported to show significant enrichment in matched ankylosing spondylitis synovial fluid. Seven to nine highly homologous variants formed a TCR beta motif that appeared characteristic of ankylosing spondylitis blood.

The authors made TCR beta libraries by quantitative 5'-RACE with molecular barcodes. TCRdb re-called the 5' RACE reads with MiXCR, one entry per CDR3 protein. The repertoire holds 250,000 to 400,000 distinct CDR3 sequences, with 9.5% to 13% as singletons. This TCR came from a female donor with ankylosing spondylitis or in good health (not recorded which). The sequencing sample was made of blood, either unsorted or a sorted T cell fraction (not recorded which).

CDR3 sequence (DNA): TGCAGTGCTGGCCGGGACGCCCTCCTGACTGAAGCTTTCTTT. This sequence encodes CSAGRDALLTEAFF. The chain joins TRBV20-1 to TRBJ1-1, with TRBD1 as a possible D gene (5 bases). Trimming left V 5 bases short and J 5 bases short, with 18 bases between. The CDR3 spans 14 residues. CDR1 DFQATT and CDR2 SNEGSKA come from the germline V gene (reference sequence).